This note documents a single T cell receptor (beta chain) sequence. Its specificity is unknown. This sample stems from a study of cytomegalovirus exposure and HLA in healthy donors. Overall study results and limits: HLA restriction was apparent for most CMV-associated TCR beta chains in a later analysis. The authors enumerated some 170 TCR beta chains as linked to cytomegalovirus.

The PCR used 60 Vbeta and 13 Jbeta primers. Original processing notes: About 11 million of the 80 million or so unique TCR beta chains counted in a later analysis were shared. The protocol was immunoSEQ multiplex PCR, while the TCRdb copy is restricted to in-frame clones and leaves out a portion. V and J calls and clone size are given by that table; D and trimming were obtained from the DNA. The repertoire consists of approximately 130,000 clones, with around 75% occurring once and the leading ten covering roughly 3%. The CDR3 has 14 residues. The germline V and J ends were trimmed by 2 bases and 4 bases, with 10 bases remaining between them. Germline assignment: CDR1 SGHVS and CDR2 FQNEAQ.

The clonotype was recovered from a young man in good health and CMV-seronegative. This sequence joins TRBV7-8 and TRBJ2-3; D gene unclear. The material sequenced was PBMCs. The CDR3 DNA reads TGTGCCAGCAGCTTAATGACTCGCCCAGATACGCAGTATTTT. Its translation is CASSLMTRPDTQYF.